The clone carrying this T cell receptor beta chain was detected once. What it recognizes is unknown. V dropped 1 base and J dropped 3; count of bases not matched to a gene: 9. Germline loops: CDR1 MGHRA, CDR2 YSYEKL. CDR3 size: 16 residues. PCR primers comprised 60 Vbeta and 13 Jbeta primers. The protocol was immunoSEQ multiplex PCR, while the TCRdb copy is restricted to in-frame clones and leaves out a portion. The sample shows 140,000 to 150,000 clones, around 72% of them seen only once. The entry originates in a study of cytomegalovirus exposure and HLA in healthy donors. Study conclusions and caveats: Researchers counted approximately 160 TCR beta chains as cytomegalovirus-associated.

This sequence joins TRBV4-1 and TRBJ2-7, with 7 bases aligning to TRBD1. Sample: PBMCs. The receptor comes from a man aged 40-50 years in good health and CMV-seronegative. The CDR3 sequence is CASSQAPGTAYYEQYF. In nucleotides, the CDR3 is TGCGCCAGCAGCCAAGCTCCCGGGACAGCCTACTACGAGCAGTACTTC.